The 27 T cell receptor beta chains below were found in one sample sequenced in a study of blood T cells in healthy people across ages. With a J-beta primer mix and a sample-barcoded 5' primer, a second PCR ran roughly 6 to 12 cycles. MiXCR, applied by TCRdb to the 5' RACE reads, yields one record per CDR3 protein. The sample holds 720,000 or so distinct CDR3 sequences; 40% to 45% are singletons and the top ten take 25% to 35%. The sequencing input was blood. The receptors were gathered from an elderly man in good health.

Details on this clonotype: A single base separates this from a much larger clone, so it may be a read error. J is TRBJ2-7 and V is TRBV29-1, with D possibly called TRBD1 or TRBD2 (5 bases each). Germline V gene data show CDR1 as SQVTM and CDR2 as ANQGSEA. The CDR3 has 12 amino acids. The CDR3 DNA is TGCAGCGTATCGGACGGGACCTACAAGCAGTACTTC. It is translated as CSVSDGTYKQYF.

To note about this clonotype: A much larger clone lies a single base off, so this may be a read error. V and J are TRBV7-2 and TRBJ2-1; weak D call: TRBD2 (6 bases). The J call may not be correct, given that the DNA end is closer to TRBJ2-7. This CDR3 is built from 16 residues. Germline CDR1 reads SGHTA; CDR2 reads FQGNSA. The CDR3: CASTRWGESSYNEQYF. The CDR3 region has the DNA TGTGCCAGCACCCGATGGGGGGAGAGCTCCTACAATGAGCAGTACTTC.

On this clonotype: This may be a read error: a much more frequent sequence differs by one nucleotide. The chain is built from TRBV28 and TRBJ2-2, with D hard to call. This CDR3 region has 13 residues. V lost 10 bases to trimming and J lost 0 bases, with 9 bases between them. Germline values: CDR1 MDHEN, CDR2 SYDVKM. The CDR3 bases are TGTGCCACCAGACTGACGAACACCGGGGAGCTGTTTTTT. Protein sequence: CATRLTNTGELFF.

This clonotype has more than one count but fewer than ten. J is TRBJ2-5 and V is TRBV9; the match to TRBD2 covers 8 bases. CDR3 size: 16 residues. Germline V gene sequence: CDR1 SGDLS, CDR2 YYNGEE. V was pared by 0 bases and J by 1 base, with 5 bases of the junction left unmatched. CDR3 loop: CASSVGRTSRQETQYF. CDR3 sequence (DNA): TGTGCCAGCAGCGTAGGTAGGACTAGCCGCCAAGAGACCCAGTACTTC.

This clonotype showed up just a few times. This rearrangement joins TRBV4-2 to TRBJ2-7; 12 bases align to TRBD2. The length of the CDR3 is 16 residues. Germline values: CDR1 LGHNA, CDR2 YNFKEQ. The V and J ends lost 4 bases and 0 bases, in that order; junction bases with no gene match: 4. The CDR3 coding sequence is TGTGCCAGCAGCCGCCAGACTAGCGGGAGCTCCTACGAGCAGTACTTC. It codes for CASSRQTSGSSYEQYF.

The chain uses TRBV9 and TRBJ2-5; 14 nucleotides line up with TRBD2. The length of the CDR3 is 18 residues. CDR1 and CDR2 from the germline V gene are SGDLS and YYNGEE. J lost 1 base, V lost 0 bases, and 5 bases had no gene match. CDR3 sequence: CASSVAAGLAGVQETQYF. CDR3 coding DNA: TGTGCCAGCAGCGTAGCCGCGGGACTAGCGGGGGTCCAAGAGACCCAGTACTTC.

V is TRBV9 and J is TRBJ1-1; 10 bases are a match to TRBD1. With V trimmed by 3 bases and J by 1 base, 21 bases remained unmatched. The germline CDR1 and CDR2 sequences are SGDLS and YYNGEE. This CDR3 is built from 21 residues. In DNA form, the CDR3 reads TGTGCCAGCAGCGGGGGCCGGGACAGGGGTTTAGTTTTATTATCGAACACTGAAGCTTTCTTT. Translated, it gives CASSGGRDRGLVLLSNTEAFF.

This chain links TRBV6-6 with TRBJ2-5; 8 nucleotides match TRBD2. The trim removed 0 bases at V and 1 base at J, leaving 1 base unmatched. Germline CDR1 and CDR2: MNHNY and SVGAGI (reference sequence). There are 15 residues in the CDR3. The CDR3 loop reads CASSYSSGGQETQYF. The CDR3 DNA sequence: TGTGCCAGCAGTTACTCGAGCGGGGGCCAAGAGACCCAGTACTTC.

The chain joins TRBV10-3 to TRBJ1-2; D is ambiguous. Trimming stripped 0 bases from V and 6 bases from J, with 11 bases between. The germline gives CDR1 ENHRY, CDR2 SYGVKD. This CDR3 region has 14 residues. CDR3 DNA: TGTGCCATCAGTGAGTCTGGCAACCGGGATGGCTACACCTTC. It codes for CAISESGNRDGYTF.

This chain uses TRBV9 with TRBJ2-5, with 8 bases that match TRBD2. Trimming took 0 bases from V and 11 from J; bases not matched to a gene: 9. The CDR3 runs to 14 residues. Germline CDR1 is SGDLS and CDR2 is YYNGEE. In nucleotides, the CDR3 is TGTGCCAGCAGCGTAGCTTCGGATGCTAGCGGGCAGTACTTC. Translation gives CASSVASDASGQYF.

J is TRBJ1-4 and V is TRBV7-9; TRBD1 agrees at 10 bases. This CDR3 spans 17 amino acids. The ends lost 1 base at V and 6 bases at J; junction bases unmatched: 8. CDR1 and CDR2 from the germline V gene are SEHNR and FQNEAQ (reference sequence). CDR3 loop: CASSLGRTGTGDEKLFF. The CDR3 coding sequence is TGTGCCAGCAGCTTAGGCCGAACCGGGACAGGGGATGAAAAACTGTTTTTT. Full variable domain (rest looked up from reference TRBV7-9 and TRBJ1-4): DTGVSQNPRHKITKRGQNVTFRCDPISEHNRLYWYRQTLGQGPEFLTYFQNEAQLEKSRLLSDRFSAERPKGSFSTLEIQRTEQGDSAMYLCASSLGRTGTGDEKLFFGSGTQLSVL.

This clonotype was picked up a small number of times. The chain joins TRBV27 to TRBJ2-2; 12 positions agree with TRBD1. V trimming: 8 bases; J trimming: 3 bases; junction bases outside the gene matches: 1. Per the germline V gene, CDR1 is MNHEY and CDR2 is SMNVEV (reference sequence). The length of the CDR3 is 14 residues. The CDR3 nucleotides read TGTGCCAGCCGGGACAGGGGGCACACCGGGGAGCTGTTTTTT. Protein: CASRDRGHTGELFF.

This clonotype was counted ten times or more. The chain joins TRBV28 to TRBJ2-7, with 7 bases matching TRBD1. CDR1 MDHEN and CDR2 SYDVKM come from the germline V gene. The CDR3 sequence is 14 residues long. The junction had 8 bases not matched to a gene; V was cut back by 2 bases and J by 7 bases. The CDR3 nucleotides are TGTGCCAGCAGTTTAGACGGAACAGGGGCTGAGCAGTACTTC. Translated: CASSLDGTGAEQYF.

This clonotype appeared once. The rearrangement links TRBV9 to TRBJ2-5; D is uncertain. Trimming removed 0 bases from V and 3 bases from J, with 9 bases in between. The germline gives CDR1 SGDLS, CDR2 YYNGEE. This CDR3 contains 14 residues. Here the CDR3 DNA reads TGTGCCAGCAGCGTAGCCAGGACCGAAGAGACCCAGTACTTC. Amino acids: CASSVARTEETQYF.

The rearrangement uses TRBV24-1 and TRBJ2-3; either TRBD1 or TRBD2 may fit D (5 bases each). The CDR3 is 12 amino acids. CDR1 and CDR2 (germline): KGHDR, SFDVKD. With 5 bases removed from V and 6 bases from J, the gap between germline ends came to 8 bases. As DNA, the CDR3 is TGTGCCACCAGTGCCTGGGGGGATACGCAGTATTTT. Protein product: CATSAWGDTQYF.

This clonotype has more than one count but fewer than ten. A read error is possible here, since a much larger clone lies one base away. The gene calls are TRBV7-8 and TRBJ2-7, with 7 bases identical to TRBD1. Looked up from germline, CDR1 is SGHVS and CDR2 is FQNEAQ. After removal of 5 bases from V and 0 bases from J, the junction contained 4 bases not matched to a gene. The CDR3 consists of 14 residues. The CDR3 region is CASSAGTASYEQYF. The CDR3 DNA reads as TGTGCCAGCAGCGCCGGGACAGCCTCCTACGAGCAGTACTTC.

The CDR3 reads CASSLKEHSLIIHEQYF. In nucleotides, the CDR3 is TGTGCCAGCAGCCTCAAAGAGCACAGCCTAATCATCCACGAGCAGTACTTC. The chain has TRBV6-6 and TRBJ2-7; D call uncertain. The CDR3 has 17 amino acids. From germline, CDR1 is MNHNY and CDR2 SVGAGI (reference sequence). V lost 6 bases to trimming and J lost 5 bases, with 26 bases between them.

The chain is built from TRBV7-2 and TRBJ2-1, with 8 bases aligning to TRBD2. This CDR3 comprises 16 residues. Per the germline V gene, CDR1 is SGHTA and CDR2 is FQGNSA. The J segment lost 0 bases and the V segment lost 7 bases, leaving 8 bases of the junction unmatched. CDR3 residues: CASTTGAGGSYNEQFF. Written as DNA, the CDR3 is TGTGCCAGCACTACCGGGGCGGGGGGCTCCTACAATGAGCAGTTCTTC.

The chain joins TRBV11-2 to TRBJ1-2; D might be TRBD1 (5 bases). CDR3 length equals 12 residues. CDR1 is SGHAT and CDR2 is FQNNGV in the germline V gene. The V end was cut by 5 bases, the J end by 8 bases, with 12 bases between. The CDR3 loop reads CASSASRDGYTF. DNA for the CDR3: TGTGCCAGCAGCGCTAGCAGGGACGGCTACACCTTC.

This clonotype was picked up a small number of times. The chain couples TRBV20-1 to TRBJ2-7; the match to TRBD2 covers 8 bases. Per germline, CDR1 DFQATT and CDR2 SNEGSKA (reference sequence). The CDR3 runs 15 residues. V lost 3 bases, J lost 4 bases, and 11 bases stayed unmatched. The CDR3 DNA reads TGCAGTGCTAGTCCGTTAGCGGGAAGGTTATACGAGCAGTACTTC. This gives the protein CSASPLAGRLYEQYF.

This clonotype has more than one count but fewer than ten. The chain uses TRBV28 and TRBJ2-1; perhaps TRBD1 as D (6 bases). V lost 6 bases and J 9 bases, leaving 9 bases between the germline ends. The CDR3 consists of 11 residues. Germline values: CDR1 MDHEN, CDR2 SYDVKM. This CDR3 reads CASRWTVEQFF. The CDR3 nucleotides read TGTGCCAGCAGATGGACAGTTGAGCAGTTCTTC. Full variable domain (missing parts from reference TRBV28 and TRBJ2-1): DVKVTQSSRYLVKRTGEKVFLECVQDMDHENMFWYRQDPGLGLRLIYFSYDVKMKEKGDIPEGYSVSREKKERFSLILESASTNQTSMYLCASRWTVEQFFGPGTRLTVL.

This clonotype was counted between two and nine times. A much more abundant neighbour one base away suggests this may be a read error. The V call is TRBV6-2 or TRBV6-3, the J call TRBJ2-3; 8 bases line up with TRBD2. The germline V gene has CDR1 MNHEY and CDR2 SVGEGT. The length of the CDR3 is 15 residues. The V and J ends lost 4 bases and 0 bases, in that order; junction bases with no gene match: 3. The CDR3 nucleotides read TGTGCCAGCAGTTGTAGCGGGGAAAGCACAGATACGCAGTATTTT. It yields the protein CASSCSGESTDTQYF.

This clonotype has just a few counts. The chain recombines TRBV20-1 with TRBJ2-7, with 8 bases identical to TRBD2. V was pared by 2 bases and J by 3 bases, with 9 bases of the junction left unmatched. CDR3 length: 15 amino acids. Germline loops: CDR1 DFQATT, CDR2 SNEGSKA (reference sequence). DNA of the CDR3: TGCAGTGCTAGATCTCCGGGACTAGTGGGCTACGAGCAGTACTTC. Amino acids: CSARSPGLVGYEQYF.

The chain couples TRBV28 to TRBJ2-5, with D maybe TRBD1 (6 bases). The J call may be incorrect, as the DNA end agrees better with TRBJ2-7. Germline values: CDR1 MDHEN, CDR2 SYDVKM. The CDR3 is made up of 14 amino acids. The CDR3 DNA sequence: TGTGCCAGCAGTTCCGTTACAGGGACCTACGAGCAGTACTTC. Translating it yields CASSSVTGTYEQYF.

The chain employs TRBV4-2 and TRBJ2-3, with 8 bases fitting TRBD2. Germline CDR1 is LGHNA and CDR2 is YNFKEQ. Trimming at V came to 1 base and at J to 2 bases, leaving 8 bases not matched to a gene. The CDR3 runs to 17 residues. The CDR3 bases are TGTGCCAGCAGCCAAGTCCTCGCGGGGGGTCCCACAGATACGCAGTATTTT. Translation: CASSQVLAGGPTDTQYF.

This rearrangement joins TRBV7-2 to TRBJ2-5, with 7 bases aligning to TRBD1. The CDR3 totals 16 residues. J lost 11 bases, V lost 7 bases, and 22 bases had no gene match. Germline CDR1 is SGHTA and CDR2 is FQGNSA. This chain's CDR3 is CASNINRGSKVDEQYF. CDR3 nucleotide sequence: TGTGCCAGCAACATAAACAGGGGATCCAAGGTGGATGAGCAGTACTTC.

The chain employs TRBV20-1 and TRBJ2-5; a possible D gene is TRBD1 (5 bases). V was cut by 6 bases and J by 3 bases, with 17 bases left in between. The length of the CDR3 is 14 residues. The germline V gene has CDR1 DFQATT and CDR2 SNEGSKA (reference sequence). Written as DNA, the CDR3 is TGCAGTGCCAATAAAGGGGCAGTTGAAGAGACCCAGTACTTC. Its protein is CSANKGAVEETQYF.